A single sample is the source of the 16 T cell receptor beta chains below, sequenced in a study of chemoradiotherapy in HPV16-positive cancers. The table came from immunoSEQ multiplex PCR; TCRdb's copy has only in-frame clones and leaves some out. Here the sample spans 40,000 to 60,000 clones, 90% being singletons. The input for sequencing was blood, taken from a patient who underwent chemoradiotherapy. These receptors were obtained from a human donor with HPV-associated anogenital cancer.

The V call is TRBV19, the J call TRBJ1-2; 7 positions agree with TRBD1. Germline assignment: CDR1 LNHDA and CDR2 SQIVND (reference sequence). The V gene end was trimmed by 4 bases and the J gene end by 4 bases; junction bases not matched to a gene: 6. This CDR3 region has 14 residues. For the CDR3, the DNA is TGTGCCAGTAGTACCCGACAGGGACTCTATGGCTACACCTTC. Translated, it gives CASSTRQGLYGYTF. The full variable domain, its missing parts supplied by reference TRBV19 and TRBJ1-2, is DGGITQSPKYLFRKEGQNVTLSCEQNLNHDAMYWYRQDPGQGLRLIYYSQIVNDFQKGDIAEGYSVSREKKESFPLTVTSAQKNPTAFYLCASSTRQGLYGYTFGSGTRLTVV.

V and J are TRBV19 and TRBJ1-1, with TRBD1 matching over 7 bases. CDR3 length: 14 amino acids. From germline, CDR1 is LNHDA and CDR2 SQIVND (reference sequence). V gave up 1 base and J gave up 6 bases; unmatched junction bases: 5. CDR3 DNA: TGTGCCAGTAGTATAGGGACAGGATCCCCTGAAGCTTTCTTT. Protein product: CASSIGTGSPEAFF.

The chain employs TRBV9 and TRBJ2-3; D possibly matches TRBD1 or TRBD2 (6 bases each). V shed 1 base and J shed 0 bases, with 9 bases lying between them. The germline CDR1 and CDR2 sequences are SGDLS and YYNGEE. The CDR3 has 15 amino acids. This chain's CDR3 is CASSVTGASTDTQYF. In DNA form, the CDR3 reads TGTGCCAGCAGCGTAACGGGGGCAAGCACAGATACGCAGTATTTT.

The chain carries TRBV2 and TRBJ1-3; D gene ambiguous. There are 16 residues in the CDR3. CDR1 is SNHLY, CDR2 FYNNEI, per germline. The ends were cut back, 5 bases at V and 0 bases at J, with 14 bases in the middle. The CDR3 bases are TGTGCCAGCAGTTCTGGACCCTTTCTCTCTGGAAACACCATATATTTT. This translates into CASSSGPFLSGNTIYF.

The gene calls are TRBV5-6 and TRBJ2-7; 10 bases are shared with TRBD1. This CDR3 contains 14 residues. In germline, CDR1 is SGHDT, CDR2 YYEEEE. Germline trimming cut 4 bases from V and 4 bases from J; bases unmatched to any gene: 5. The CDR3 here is CASSTGTGVYEQYF. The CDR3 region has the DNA TGTGCCAGCAGCACCGGGACAGGGGTGTACGAGCAGTACTTC.

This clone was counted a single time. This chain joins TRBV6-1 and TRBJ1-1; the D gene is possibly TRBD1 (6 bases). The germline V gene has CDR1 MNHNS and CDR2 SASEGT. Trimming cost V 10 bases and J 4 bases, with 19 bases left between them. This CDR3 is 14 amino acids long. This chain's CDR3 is CATEMGASGTEAFF. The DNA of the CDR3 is TGTGCCACCGAGATGGGGGCCAGCGGCACTGAAGCTTTCTTT.

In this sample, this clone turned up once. Written as DNA, the CDR3 is TGTGCCATCAGTGAATTGCGGGGGGCCCAAGAGACCCAGTACTTC. Translated, it gives CAISELRGAQETQYF. This rearrangement joins TRBV10-3 to TRBJ2-5, with 8 bases that match TRBD2. The CDR3 extends over 15 amino acids. Germline values: CDR1 ENHRY, CDR2 SYGVKD. V gave up 3 bases and J gave up 1 base; unmatched junction bases: 4.

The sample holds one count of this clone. The CDR3, as DNA: TGCGCCAGCAGCTTAAATACAGGGGACCAGCCCCAGCATTTT. This gives the protein CASSLNTGDQPQHF. The chain links TRBV5-1 to TRBJ1-5; the match to TRBD1 covers 7 bases. Germline V gene lookup returns CDR1 SGHRS and CDR2 YFSETQ. The V gene end was trimmed by 2 bases and the J gene end by 7 bases; junction bases not matched to a gene: 6. This CDR3 is built from 14 residues. The entire variable domain, with the rest obtained from reference TRBV5-1 and TRBJ1-5, is as follows: KAGVTQTPRYLIKTRGQQVTLSCSPISGHRSVSWYQQTPGQGLQFLFEYFSETQRNKGNFPGRFSGRQFSNSRSEMNVSTLELGDSALYLCASSLNTGDQPQHFGDGTRLSIL.

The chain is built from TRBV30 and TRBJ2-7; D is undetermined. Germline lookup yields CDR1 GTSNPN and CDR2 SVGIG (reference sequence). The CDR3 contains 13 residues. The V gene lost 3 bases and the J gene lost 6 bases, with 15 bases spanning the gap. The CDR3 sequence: CAWRRDGPGEQYF. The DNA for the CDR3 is TGTGCCTGGAGGAGAGACGGTCCGGGCGAGCAGTACTTC.

The CDR3 sequence: CASSLRSGTGDLNTEAFF. The CDR3 coding sequence is TGTGCCAGCAGCTTAAGATCCGGGACAGGGGATTTGAACACTGAAGCTTTCTTT. This chain joins TRBV7-2 and TRBJ1-1; 10 bases fit TRBD1. The CDR3 extends over 18 amino acids. Germline lookup yields CDR1 SGHTA and CDR2 FQGNSA. V lost 2 bases to trimming and J lost 0 bases; unmatched junction nucleotides: 9.

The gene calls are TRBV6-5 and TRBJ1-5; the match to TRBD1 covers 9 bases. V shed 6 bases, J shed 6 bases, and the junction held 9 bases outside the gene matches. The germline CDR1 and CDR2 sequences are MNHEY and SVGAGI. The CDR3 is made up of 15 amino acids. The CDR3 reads CASRSPGQGIQPQHF. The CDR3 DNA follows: TGTGCCAGCAGGTCCCCGGGACAGGGCATTCAGCCCCAGCATTTT.

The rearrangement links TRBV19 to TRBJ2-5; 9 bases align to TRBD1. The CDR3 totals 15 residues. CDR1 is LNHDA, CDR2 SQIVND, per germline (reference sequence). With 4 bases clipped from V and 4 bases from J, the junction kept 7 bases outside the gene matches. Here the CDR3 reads CASSTRDRVPETQYF. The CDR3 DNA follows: TGTGCCAGTAGTACCCGGGACAGGGTACCAGAGACCCAGTACTTC.

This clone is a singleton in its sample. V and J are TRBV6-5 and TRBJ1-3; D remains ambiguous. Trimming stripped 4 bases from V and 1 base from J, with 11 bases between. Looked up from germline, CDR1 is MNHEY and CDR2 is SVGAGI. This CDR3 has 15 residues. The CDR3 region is CASSSSRGSGNTIYF. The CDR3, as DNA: TGTGCCAGCAGTTCATCACGTGGTTCTGGAAACACCATATATTTT.

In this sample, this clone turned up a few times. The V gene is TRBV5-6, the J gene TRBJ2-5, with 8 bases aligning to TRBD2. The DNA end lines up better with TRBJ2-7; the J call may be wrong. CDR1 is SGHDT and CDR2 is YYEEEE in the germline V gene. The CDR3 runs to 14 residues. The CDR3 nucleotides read TGTGCCAGCAGCTTCCCGGGGGGGCCCAACGAGCAGTACTTC. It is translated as CASSFPGGPNEQYF.

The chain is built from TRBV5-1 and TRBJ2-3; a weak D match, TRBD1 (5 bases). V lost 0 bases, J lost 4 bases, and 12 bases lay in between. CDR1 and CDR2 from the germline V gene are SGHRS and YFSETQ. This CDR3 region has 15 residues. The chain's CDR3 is CASSLAGPRADTQYF. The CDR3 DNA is TGCGCCAGCAGCTTGGCCGGTCCCAGGGCAGATACGCAGTATTTT.

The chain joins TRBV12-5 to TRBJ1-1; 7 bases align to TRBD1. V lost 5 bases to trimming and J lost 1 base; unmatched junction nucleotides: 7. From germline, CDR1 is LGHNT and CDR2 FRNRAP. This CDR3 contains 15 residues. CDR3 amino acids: CASGTRTGKNTEAFF. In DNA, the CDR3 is TGTGCTAGTGGTACCCGGACAGGAAAGAACACTGAAGCTTTCTTT.